The 30 T cell receptor beta chains below come from one sample, sequenced in a study of T-cell reconstitution after alpha-beta-depleted transplantation in children. The authors prepared the TCRbeta library with unique molecular identifiers. TCRdb analysed the PCR reads with MiXCR anew, one entry per CDR3 protein. The table shows around 700,000 distinct CDR3 sequences, with about an eighth occurring only once. The specimen was PBMCs, collected before TCRalphabeta/CD19-depleted stem cell transplant. Every receptor here comes from a girl aged 2-10 years with congenital amegakaryocytic thrombocytopenia, due to receive a stem cell transplant.

This chain uses TRBV18 with TRBJ2-1, with 11 bases aligning to TRBD2. V was clipped by 2 bases and J by 7 bases; unmatched bases: 13. This CDR3 spans 18 amino acids. Germline V CDR1 and CDR2: KGHSH, LQKENI. CDR3 region: CASSPSHSLLAGGNEQFF. CDR3 DNA: TGTGCCAGCTCACCATCTCATAGTTTGCTAGCGGGAGGAAATGAGCAGTTCTTC.

This clonotype was counted many times. The rearrangement joins TRBV2 to TRBJ1-6; 7 bases align to TRBD1. Losses at the gene ends were 6 bases for V and 11 bases for J; bases not matched to a gene: 7. The CDR3 sequence is 13 residues long. Per the germline V gene, CDR1 is SNHLY and CDR2 is FYNNEI. CDR3 amino acids: CASRLRGRTPLHF. CDR3 DNA sequence: TGTGCCAGCAGGTTGAGGGGGCGGACACCCCTCCACTTT.

This clonotype was recorded many times. The rearrangement uses TRBV20-1 and TRBJ2-1; 7 bases align to TRBD2. Germline V gene sequence: CDR1 DFQATT, CDR2 SNEGSKA (reference sequence). The V gene end was trimmed by 6 bases and the J gene end by 6 bases; junction bases not matched to a gene: 8. There are 13 residues in the CDR3. The CDR3 nucleotides are TGCAGTGCCACCGGGACTACCTCCAATGAGCAGTTCTTC. As protein: CSATGTTSNEQFF.

The chain carries TRBV7-3 and TRBJ2-2; D call uncertain. Trimming took 5 bases from V and 8 from J, leaving 12 bases between them. This CDR3 has 13 amino acids. CDR1 SGHTA and CDR2 FQGTGA come from the germline V gene. The CDR3: CASSPHDAGELFF. As DNA, the CDR3 is TGTGCCAGCAGCCCCCATGACGCGGGGGAGCTGTTTTTT.

The V call is TRBV12-3 or TRBV12-4, the J call TRBJ2-1, with 12 bases that match TRBD2. Trimming at V came to 7 bases and at J to 8 bases, leaving 6 bases not matched to a gene. This CDR3 contains 14 residues. CDR3 residues: CASTRLAGVDEQFF. The CDR3 nucleotides read TGTGCCAGCACGCGACTAGCGGGAGTGGATGAGCAGTTCTTC.

This chain connects TRBV30 to TRBJ2-7; D ambiguous. The CDR3 contains 14 residues. V was clipped by 5 bases and J by 5 bases, with 19 bases between them. Germline V gene sequence: CDR1 GTSNPN, CDR2 SVGIG (reference sequence). This chain's CDR3 is CAWGGLSGYDEQYF. CDR3 coding DNA: TGTGCCTGGGGTGGGCTCTCCGGGTACGACGAGCAGTACTTC.

This clonotype was observed at least ten times. The V and J genes are TRBV4-1 and TRBJ2-2, with a tentative D call TRBD2 (5 bases). This CDR3 region has 17 residues. Germline V lookup: CDR1 MGHRA, CDR2 YSYEKL. The V end lost 0 bases, the J end lost 6 bases, and 17 bases lay between the germline ends. CDR3 in amino acids: CASSQDEVVLSAGELFF. The CDR3 DNA is TGCGCCAGCAGCCAAGATGAGGTGGTTCTTAGCGCCGGGGAGCTGTTTTTT.

Concerning this clonotype: Possible read error: a much larger clone is one base away. CDR3 DNA sequence: TGCGCCGGTAGACAGGACATGAACACTGAAGCTCTCTTT. Amino acid sequence: CAGRQDMNTEALF. This chain joins TRBV10-2 and TRBJ1-1, with D maybe TRBD1 (6 bases). CDR3 size: 13 residues. Per germline, CDR1 WSHSY and CDR2 SAAADI.

This clonotype was observed a handful of times. The gene calls are TRBV27 and TRBJ2-7; D might be TRBD2 (5 bases). The CDR3 runs to 16 residues. Germline V gene lookup returns CDR1 MNHEY and CDR2 SMNVEV (reference sequence). V was trimmed by 6 bases and J by 0 bases, leaving 18 bases between them. The CDR3 loop reads CASRKLGSGSSYEQYF. The CDR3 nucleotides are TGTGCCAGCAGGAAATTAGGGTCGGGGAGCTCCTACGAGCAGTACTTC.

This clonotype was seen ten or more times. CDR3 DNA: TGCAGTGCTAGAGATCCGGACAGGGGGTATGGCTACACCTTC. This encodes CSARDPDRGYGYTF. The rearrangement joins TRBV20-1 to TRBJ1-2; TRBD1 matches at 10 bases. The V segment lost 0 bases and the J segment 5 bases; nucleotides outside the gene matches: 3. This CDR3 spans 14 amino acids. Germline V lookup: CDR1 DFQATT, CDR2 SNEGSKA (reference sequence).

This clonotype has ten or more counts. The rearrangement joins TRBV20-1 to TRBJ2-1; 7 bases are a match to TRBD1. The CDR3 spans 14 residues. Germline CDR1 DFQATT, CDR2 SNEGSKA (reference sequence). The trim removed 6 bases at V and 6 bases at J, leaving 11 bases unmatched. CDR3 sequence: CSATRAGGFNEQFF. CDR3 bases: TGCAGTGCGACAAGGGCAGGGGGTTTCAATGAGCAGTTCTTC.

The chain couples TRBV5-1 to TRBJ2-1, with 12 bases fitting TRBD2. V shed 4 bases, J shed 8 bases, and the junction held 10 bases outside the gene matches. The germline CDR1 and CDR2 sequences are SGHRS and YFSETQ. This CDR3 is built from 16 residues. CDR3 nucleotides: TGCGCCAGCAGCACGGGTGGGACTAGCGGGCCACATGAGCAGTTCTTC. It specifies CASSTGGTSGPHEQFF.

This clonotype was picked up many times. This chain joins TRBV6-5 and TRBJ1-5; D gene uncertain. The CDR3 contains 16 residues. Germline V CDR1 and CDR2: MNHEY, SVGAGI. V dropped 3 bases and J dropped 0 bases, with 12 bases sitting between them. As DNA, the CDR3 is TGTGCCAGCAGTTATCGAACAGACAATAGCAATCAGCCCCAGCATTTT. Protein sequence: CASSYRTDNSNQPQHF.

This clonotype has ten or more counts. The V call is TRBV7-2, the J call TRBJ1-5; D unclear. V was shortened by 5 bases and J by 14 bases, with 13 bases between the two germline ends. Per germline, CDR1 SGHTA and CDR2 FQGNSA. CDR3 length equals 11 residues. CDR3 nucleotide sequence: TGTGCCAGCAGCGGCGGGCAAGATGAGCATTTT. Translating it yields CASSGGQDEHF.

This clonotype was counted between two and nine times. The chain is built from TRBV3-1 and TRBJ1-1, with no clear D. Germline V gene sequence: CDR1 LGHDT, CDR2 YNNKEL (reference sequence). The CDR3 length is 13 residues. V was pared by 3 bases and J by 7 bases, with 12 bases between. For the CDR3, the DNA is TGTGCCAGCAGCCATAAGGGTTCCGGTGAAGCTTTCTTT. This translates into CASSHKGSGEAFF.

V and J are TRBV5-1 and TRBJ2-1, with D tentatively TRBD2 (6 bases). Germline V lookup: CDR1 SGHRS, CDR2 YFSETQ. This CDR3 region has 14 residues. The V end was cut by 5 bases, the J end by 0 bases, with 9 bases between. The CDR3 coding sequence is TGCGCCAGCAGGGGACTTACCTCCTACAATGAGCAGTTCTTC. This encodes CASRGLTSYNEQFF.

This clonotype appeared many times. The J gene is TRBJ2-3, the V gene TRBV4-1; D call uncertain. This CDR3 comprises 16 residues. Trimming removed 4 bases from V and 0 bases from J, with 14 bases in between. Germline V gene data show CDR1 as MGHRA and CDR2 as YSYEKL. The CDR3 coding sequence is TGCGCCAGCAGCCGAATTGTGGCCTCTAGCACAGATACGCAGTATTTT. Translating it yields CASSRIVASSTDTQYF.

This clonotype was counted at least ten times. This chain connects TRBV20-1 to TRBJ2-7; 9 bases are shared with TRBD2. The CDR3 extends over 18 amino acids. Trimming removed 6 bases from V and 4 bases from J; junction bases left unmatched: 22. Germline lookup yields CDR1 DFQATT and CDR2 SNEGSKA (reference sequence). The CDR3 DNA follows: TGCAGTGCCCGAACCGGGACTAGCTCCCCCTCGGCCGAGTACGAGCAGTACTTC. Its protein is CSARTGTSSPSAEYEQYF.

As regards this clonotype: A read error is possible here, since a much larger clone lies one base away. The gene calls are TRBV10-3 and TRBJ2-5; TRBD1 matches 8 bases. V shed 8 bases and J 3 bases; nucleotides not matched to a gene: 5. The CDR3 is made up of 13 amino acids. The V gene's germline CDR1 is ENHRY and CDR2 SYGVKD. The CDR3 DNA reads TGTGCCATCTCCCCGGACAGGGAAGAGACCCAGTACTTC. Encoded protein: CAISPDREETQYF.

This clonotype was found many times. The chain uses TRBV5-1 and TRBJ2-5; 11 bases align to TRBD2. V was pared by 4 bases and J by 5 bases, with 7 bases of the junction left unmatched. The germline CDR1 and CDR2 sequences are SGHRS and YFSETQ. The CDR3 sequence is 15 residues long. The chain's CDR3 is CASSTTSGSAETQYF. As DNA, the CDR3 is TGCGCCAGCAGCACCACTAGCGGGAGCGCCGAGACCCAGTACTTC.

This clonotype appeared many times. This rearrangement joins TRBV27 to TRBJ2-3, with a tentative D call TRBD1 (6 bases). There are 18 residues in the CDR3. In germline, CDR1 is MNHEY, CDR2 SMNVEV (reference sequence). V was clipped by 5 bases and J by 0 bases, with 21 bases between them. CDR3 in amino acids: CASSAPGSPGDSTDTQYF. CDR3 nucleotide sequence: TGTGCCAGCAGTGCCCCCGGGTCCCCAGGGGATAGCACAGATACGCAGTATTTT.

This clonotype was observed a single time. Just one base apart from a much larger clone, this may be a read error. The chain has TRBV4-1 and TRBJ1-2; weak D call: TRBD1 (5 bases). The V end was cut by 3 bases, the J end by 12 bases, with 17 bases between. CDR3 length: 13 residues. CDR1 and CDR2 (germline): MGHRA, YSYEKL. The CDR3 DNA sequence: TGCGCCAGCAGCCAGGAGAGGACGCGGGGCGACACCTTC. It yields the protein CASSQERTRGDTF.

This clonotype was counted many times. This sequence joins TRBV7-2 and TRBJ2-5; 7 bases align to TRBD2. Germline V gene sequence: CDR1 SGHTA, CDR2 FQGNSA. This CDR3 region has 12 residues. Trimming cost V 6 bases and J 5 bases; bases outside gene matches: 3. The CDR3 DNA is TGTGCCAGCAGAGCGGGGTGGGAGACCCAGTACTTC. This gives the protein CASRAGWETQYF.

The rearrangement links TRBV25-1 to TRBJ1-4; D is unresolved. Germline CDR1 is MGHDK and CDR2 is SYGVNS. The V gene lost 0 bases and the J gene lost 8 bases, with 19 bases spanning the gap. The CDR3 contains 17 residues. The CDR3 here is CASSEYGTRPPGEKLFF. In DNA form, the CDR3 reads TGTGCCAGCAGTGAATATGGTACCCGGCCCCCGGGGGAAAAACTGTTTTTT.

This clonotype was recorded a few times. The chain carries TRBV20-1 and TRBJ2-1, with TRBD2 identical over 9 bases. The V and J ends lost 0 bases and 3 bases, in that order; junction bases with no gene match: 9. The germline V gene has CDR1 DFQATT and CDR2 SNEGSKA (reference sequence). The CDR3 covers 17 residues. CDR3 residues: CSARDFTGTSSYNEQFF. CDR3 bases: TGCAGTGCTAGAGACTTCACCGGGACTAGCAGCTACAATGAGCAGTTCTTC.

This clonotype has ten or more counts. V is TRBV4-1 and J is TRBJ2-7, with TRBD2 identical over 10 bases. Germline-derived CDR1 and CDR2 are MGHRA and YSYEKL. The trim removed 5 bases at V and 4 bases at J, leaving 8 bases unmatched. The CDR3 extends over 15 amino acids. The CDR3 is CASSIRTSGPYEQYF. Here the CDR3 DNA reads TGCGCCAGCAGCATCCGGACTAGCGGTCCATACGAGCAGTACTTC.

This clonotype was seen many times. V gene TRBV20-1 combines with J gene TRBJ2-3; 12 bases are shared with TRBD2. Trimming took 5 bases from V and 6 from J; bases not matched to a gene: 12. The CDR3 is 16 amino acids. CDR1 is DFQATT and CDR2 is SNEGSKA in the germline V gene (reference sequence). Here the CDR3 reads CSAGGLAGSQTDTQYF. The CDR3 DNA reads as TGCAGTGCTGGAGGACTAGCGGGGTCCCAAACGGATACGCAGTATTTT.

In this sample, this clonotype turned up many times. The J gene is TRBJ2-5, the V gene TRBV9; unclear D gene. The length of the CDR3 is 15 residues. The V end was cut by 0 bases, the J end by 1 base, with 10 bases between. Per the germline V gene, CDR1 is SGDLS and CDR2 is YYNGEE. The CDR3 bases are TGTGCCAGCAGCGTAGCTTGGGGTAGCCAAGAGACCCAGTACTTC. Translation: CASSVAWGSQETQYF.

The table lists this clonotype with many counts. The V gene is TRBV4-2, the J gene TRBJ2-7; D remains ambiguous. V was shortened by 5 bases and J by 2 bases, with 19 bases between the two germline ends. Germline V gene lookup returns CDR1 LGHNA and CDR2 YNFKEQ. The CDR3 length is 16 residues. The CDR3 coding sequence is TGTGCCAGCAGCGAGATAACGGGTAGTAGCCCCTACGAGCAGTACTTC. It specifies CASSEITGSSPYEQYF.

This clonotype was counted between two and nine times. This chain joins TRBV5-1 and TRBJ2-6; D might be TRBD1 (6 bases). Trimming shortened V by 4 bases and J by 0 bases, and 14 bases separated the two germline ends. Germline lookup yields CDR1 SGHRS and CDR2 YFSETQ. The CDR3 is 17 residues long. This chain's CDR3 is CASSPSGHNSGANVLTF. For the CDR3, the DNA is TGCGCCAGCAGCCCGTCGGGACATAACTCTGGGGCCAACGTCCTGACTTTC.